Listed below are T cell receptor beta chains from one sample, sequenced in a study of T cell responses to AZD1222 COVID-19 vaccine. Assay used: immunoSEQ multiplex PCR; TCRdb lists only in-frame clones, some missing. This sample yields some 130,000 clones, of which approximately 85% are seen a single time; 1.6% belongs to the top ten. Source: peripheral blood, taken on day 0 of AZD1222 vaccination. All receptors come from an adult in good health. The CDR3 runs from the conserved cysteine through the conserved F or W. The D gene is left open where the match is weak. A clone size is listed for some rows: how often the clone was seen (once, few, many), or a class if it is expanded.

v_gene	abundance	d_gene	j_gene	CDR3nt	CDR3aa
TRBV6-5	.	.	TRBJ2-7	TGTGCCAGACCCGCTGGGCGAGGACGGCAGTACTTC	CARPAGRGRQYF
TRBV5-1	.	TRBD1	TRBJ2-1	TGCGCCAGCAGCGGATCACAGGGGGCAAATGAGCAGTTCTTC	CASSGSQGANEQFF
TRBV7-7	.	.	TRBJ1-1	TGTGCTAGCAGCCGCTCATTGAACACTGAAGCTTTCTTT	CASSRSLNTEAFF
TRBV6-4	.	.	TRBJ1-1	TGTGCCAGCAGTGACTCGAGGGGTACTGAAGCTTTCTTT	CASSDSRGTEAFF
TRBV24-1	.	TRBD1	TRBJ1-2	TGTGCCACCAGTGATCCCCGGGACAGGGACTATGGCTACACCTTC	CATSDPRDRDYGYTF
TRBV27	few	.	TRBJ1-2	TGTGCCAGCAGTTTATCCTCAGGGTTCATTGGTGGCTACACCTTC	CASSLSSGFIGGYTF
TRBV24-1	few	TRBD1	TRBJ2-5	TGTGCCACCAGTGATCGGGACAGGGGCCAAGAGACCCAGTACTTC	CATSDRDRGQETQYF
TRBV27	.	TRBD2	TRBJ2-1	TGTGCCAGCAGGCCTAGCGGGGCCTACAATGAGCAGTTCTTC	CASRPSGAYNEQFF
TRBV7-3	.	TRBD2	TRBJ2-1	TGTGCCAGCAGCTCTCGGGGGGATGTGGGTGAGCAGTTCTTC	CASSSRGDVGEQFF
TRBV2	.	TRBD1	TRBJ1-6	TGTGCCAGCAGTGAGTCACAGACAGGGATGGGTTCACCCCTCCACTTT	CASSESQTGMGSPLHF
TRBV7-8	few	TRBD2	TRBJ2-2	TGTGCCAGCAGCCCCGGCAGCGGGAGTGGGGAGCTGTTTTTT	CASSPGSGSGELFF
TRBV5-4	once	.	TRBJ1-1	TGTGCCAGCAGCTTGGCCGCAGGGGCGAACACTGAAGCTTTCTTT	CASSLAAGANTEAFF
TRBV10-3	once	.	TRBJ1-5	TGTGCCATCAGTGAGTTGGATCAGCCCCAGCATTTT	CAISELDQPQHF
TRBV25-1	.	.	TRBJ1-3	TGTGCCAGCAGTCTAACAGGGCTCTCTGGAAACACCATATATTTT	CASSLTGLSGNTIYF
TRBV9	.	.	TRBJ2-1	TGTGCCAGCAGCCTATCGGGGCCGGACAATGAGCAGTTCTTC	CASSLSGPDNEQFF
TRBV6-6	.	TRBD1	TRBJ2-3	TGTGCCAGTCGTGACAGGGTGGCAGATACGCAGTATTTT	CASRDRVADTQYF
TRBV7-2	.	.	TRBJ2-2	TGTGCCAGCAGCTTGACAATAGCGAACGGGGAGCTGTTTTTT	CASSLTIANGELFF
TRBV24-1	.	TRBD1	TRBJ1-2	TGTGCCACCAGTGATTCCGGGACAGGGGGAATATCGGTGGGCTACACCTTC	CATSDSGTGGISVGYTF
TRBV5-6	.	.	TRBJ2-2	TGTGCCAGCAGCTTGTTCGGGGGTTCGAACACCGGGGAGCTGTTTTTT	CASSLFGGSNTGELFF
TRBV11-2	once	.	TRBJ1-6	TGTGCCAGCAGCTTGAATCCGGGGGCTGGTAATTCACCCCTCCACTTT	CASSLNPGAGNSPLHF
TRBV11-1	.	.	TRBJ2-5	TGTGCCAGCAGCTTAGTCAAGACTAAGCAAGAGACCCAGTACTTC	CASSLVKTKQETQYF
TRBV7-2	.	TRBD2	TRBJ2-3	TGTGCCAGCAGCTGGCCGGGACTAGCGATTCCGGATGGGTCAGATACGCAGTATTTT	CASSWPGLAIPDGSDTQYF
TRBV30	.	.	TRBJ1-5	TGTGCCTGGAACTACGGGTCGGCTGGTAGCAATCAGCCCCAGCATTTT	CAWNYGSAGSNQPQHF
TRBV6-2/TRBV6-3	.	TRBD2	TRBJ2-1	TGTGCCAGCAGTTTTCTTGGGACTAGCGGCAACAATGAGCAGTTCTTC	CASSFLGTSGNNEQFF
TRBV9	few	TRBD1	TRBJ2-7	TGTGCCAGCAGCGCCCGGGACAGGGGTCCCGAGCAGTACTTC	CASSARDRGPEQYF
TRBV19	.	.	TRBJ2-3	TGTGCCAGTAGTATAGATCGTAACTCAGATACGCAGTATTTT	CASSIDRNSDTQYF
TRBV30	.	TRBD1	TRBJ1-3	TGTGCCTGGAGTCAGGGGGCGCGAGGTGGAAACACCATATATTTT	CAWSQGARGGNTIYF
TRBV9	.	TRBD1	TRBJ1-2	TGTGCCAGCAGCGTTCGACAGGGAAAGGTGGATCATGGCTACACCTTC	CASSVRQGKVDHGYTF
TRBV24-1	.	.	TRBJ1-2	TGTGCCACCAGTGACACCCGACCCTCCAGGGTTGGCTATGGCTACACCTTC	CATSDTRPSRVGYGYTF
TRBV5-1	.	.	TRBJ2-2	TGCGCCAGCAGCCTCGGGACCCACACCGGGGAGCTGTTTTTT	CASSLGTHTGELFF
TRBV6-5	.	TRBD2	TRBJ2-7	TGTGCCAGCAGTTACTCACTAGCGGGCTCCTACGAGCAGTACTTC	CASSYSLAGSYEQYF
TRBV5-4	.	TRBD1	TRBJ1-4	TGTGCCAGCAGTCCGGGACAGGATGAAAAACTGTTTTTT	CASSPGQDEKLFF
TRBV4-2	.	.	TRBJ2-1	TGTGCCAGCAGCCAAGCGGATTCCCAGTTCTTC	CASSQADSQFF
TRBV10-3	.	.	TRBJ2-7	TGTGCCATCAGTACCGGGACGGATGTCCTATACGAGCAGTACTTC	CAISTGTDVLYEQYF
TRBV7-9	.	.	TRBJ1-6	TGTGCCAGCAGTTTAACGGGGGTCGGTTCACCCCTCCACTTT	CASSLTGVGSPLHF
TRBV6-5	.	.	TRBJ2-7	TGTGCCAGCAGTCCCAGGGTCTCCTACGAGCAGTACTTC	CASSPRVSYEQYF
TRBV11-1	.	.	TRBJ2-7	TGTGCCAGCAGCCGACCTTGGCGGCCCTACGAGCAGTACTTC	CASSRPWRPYEQYF
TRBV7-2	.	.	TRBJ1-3	TGTGCCAGCAGCTTAGACAGGGATTCTGGAAACACCATATATTTT	CASSLDRDSGNTIYF
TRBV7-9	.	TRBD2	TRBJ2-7	TGTGCCAGCGGGGGACTAGCGGGAGTCCCCCAGTACTTC	CASGGLAGVPQYF
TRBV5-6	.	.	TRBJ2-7	TGTGCCAGCAGCTCCCCGGGGGCCCCCTACGAGCAGTACTTC	CASSSPGAPYEQYF
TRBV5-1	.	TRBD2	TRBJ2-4	TGCGCCAGCAGCTTGGTCGGGGGGAGCCAAAACATTCAGTACTTC	CASSLVGGSQNIQYF
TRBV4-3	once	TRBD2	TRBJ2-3	TGCGCCAGCAGCTTACAACTAGCGGGCAGCACAGATACGCAGTATTTT	CASSLQLAGSTDTQYF
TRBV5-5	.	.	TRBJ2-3	TGTGCCAGCAGATGGTATGAAGATACGCAGTATTTT	CASRWYEDTQYF
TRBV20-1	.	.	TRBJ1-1	TGCAGTGCTAGTGGAGGCCACACTGAAGCTTTCTTT	CSASGGHTEAFF
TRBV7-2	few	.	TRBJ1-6	TGTGCCAGCAGCTTAATGAGGGAAAGGTCCCTCCACTTT	CASSLMRERSLHF
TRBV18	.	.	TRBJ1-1	TGTGCCAGCCGGCACGGGATCGACACTGAAGCTTTCTTT	CASRHGIDTEAFF